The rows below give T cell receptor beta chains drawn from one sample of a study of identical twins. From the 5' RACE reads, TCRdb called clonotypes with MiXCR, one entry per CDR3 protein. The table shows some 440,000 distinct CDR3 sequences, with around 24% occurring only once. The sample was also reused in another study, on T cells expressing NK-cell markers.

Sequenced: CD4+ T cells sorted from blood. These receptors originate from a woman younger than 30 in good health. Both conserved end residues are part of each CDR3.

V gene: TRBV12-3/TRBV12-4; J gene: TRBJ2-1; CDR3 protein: CASTMRLAAPKQFF
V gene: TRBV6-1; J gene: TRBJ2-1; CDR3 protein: CASRKPNGAEQFF
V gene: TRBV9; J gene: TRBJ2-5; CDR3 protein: CASTAGGWGETQYF
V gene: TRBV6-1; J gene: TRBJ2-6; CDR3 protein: CASRQESSGANVLTF
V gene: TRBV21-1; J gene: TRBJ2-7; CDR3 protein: CASSPKRFGSILYEQYF
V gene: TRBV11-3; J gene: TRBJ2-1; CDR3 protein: CASSLQGGAYNEQFF
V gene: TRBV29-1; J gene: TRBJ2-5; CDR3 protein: CSVAEETGSF
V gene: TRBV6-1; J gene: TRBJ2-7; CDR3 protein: CASSRTSGRLYEQYF
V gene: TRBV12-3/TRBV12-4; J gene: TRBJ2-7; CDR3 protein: CASSLALLGQSYEQYF
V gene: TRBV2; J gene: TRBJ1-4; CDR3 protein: CASSEQGNEKLFF
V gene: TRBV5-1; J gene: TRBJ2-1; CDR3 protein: CASSYLAGGPRYEQFF
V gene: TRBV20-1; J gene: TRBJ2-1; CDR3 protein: CRGGGPGFNEQFF
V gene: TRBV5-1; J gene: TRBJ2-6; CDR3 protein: CASTATGANVLTF
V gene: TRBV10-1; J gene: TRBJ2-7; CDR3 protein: CAQEKYEQYF
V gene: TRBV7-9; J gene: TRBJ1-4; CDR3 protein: CASSVQANEKLFF
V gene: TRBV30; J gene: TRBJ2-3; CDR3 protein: CAWSRRGHVDTQYF
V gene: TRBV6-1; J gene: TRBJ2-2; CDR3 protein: CASSDFGELFF
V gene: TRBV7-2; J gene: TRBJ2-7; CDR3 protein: CASSSQDRVIEQYF
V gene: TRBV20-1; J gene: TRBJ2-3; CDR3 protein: CSGVAGGRDTQYF
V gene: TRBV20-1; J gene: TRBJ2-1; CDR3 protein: CSPIQQGARSSYNEQFF
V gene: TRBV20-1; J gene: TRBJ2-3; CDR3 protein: CSARDKVLGTQYF
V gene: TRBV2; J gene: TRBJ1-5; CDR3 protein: CASTLSNNQPQHF
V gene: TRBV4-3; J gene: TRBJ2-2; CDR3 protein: CASGTTNTGELFF
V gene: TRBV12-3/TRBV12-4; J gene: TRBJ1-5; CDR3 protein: CASSLLRGQPQHF
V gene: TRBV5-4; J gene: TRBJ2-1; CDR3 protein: CASRSGTPMDEQFF
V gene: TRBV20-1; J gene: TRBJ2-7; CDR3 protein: CSAKDASGGAYEQYF
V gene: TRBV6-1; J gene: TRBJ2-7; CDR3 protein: CASQGHGPYEQYF
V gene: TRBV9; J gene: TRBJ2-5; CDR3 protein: CASSVGGGHLVFETQYF